Below, one T cell receptor beta chain is given with its context. This record belongs to a study of blood T cell repertoires in COVID-19. Study summary: Specimens from acute and convalescent COVID-19 originated in the United States, Italy and Spain. Nucleic acid was either cDNA or gDNA, and it came from T cells, B-cell-depleted T cells, or PBMCs.

The Seattle patients joined while their infection was active and were tracked longitudinally afterward. There are 16 residues in the CDR3. The germline CDR1 and CDR2 sequences are SGHVS and FQNEAQ. The trim removed 0 bases at V and 2 bases at J, leaving 3 bases unmatched. Original methodology: Counts of nucleated cells, estimated from reference gene primer amplification, were obtained. The table came from immunoSEQ multiplex PCR; TCRdb's copy has only in-frame clones and leaves some out. V and J calls plus clone size are reproduced from that table; the DNA served to infer D and trimming. The table includes 200,000 to 300,000 clones, approximately 85% detected once.

The sequence derives from a middle-aged man with COVID-19, enrolled during active disease. The sequenced sample consisted of peripheral blood. The chain joins TRBV7-8 to TRBJ2-1, with 8 bases identical to TRBD2. CDR3 protein: CASSLAPAGAYNEQFF. The CDR3 nucleotides read TGTGCCAGCAGCTTAGCCCCAGCGGGAGCCTACAATGAGCAGTTCTTC.